The 14 T cell receptor beta chains below were found in one sample sequenced in a study of cytomegalovirus exposure and HLA in healthy donors (dated by TCRdb to 2017 to 2019). The library was generated by the immunoSEQ multiplex PCR assay. The multiplex PCR relied on a mix of 60 forward primers for TCR Vbeta segments and 13 reverse primers for TCR Jbeta segments. Here the immuneACCESS table is served through TCRdb, limited to in-frame sequences with V and J called. Missing clones are a known gap in these copies; in checked studies unresolved V genes cover under half, and the rest lacks a known reason. This sample lists about 59,000 clones; 70% to 75% were detected once. The top ten hold roughly 7% of the sample. Sequenced input: PBMCs. The receptors stem from a young man in good health and CMV-seropositive.

This clone was found a few times. The chain carries TRBV2 and TRBJ1-1; 10 bases are a match to TRBD1. The V and J ends lost 6 bases and 4 bases, in that order; junction bases with no gene match: 5. The CDR3 runs to 14 residues. CDR1 SNHLY and CDR2 FYNNEI come from the germline V gene. The CDR3 reads CASRRDRGGTEAFF. Here the CDR3 DNA reads TGTGCCAGCAGGAGGGACAGGGGAGGCACTGAAGCTTTCTTT.

The rearrangement links TRBV5-6 to TRBJ2-7; D perhaps matches TRBD1 (7 bases). Trimming stripped 0 bases from V and 7 bases from J, with 17 bases between. There are 15 residues in the CDR3. Germline CDR1 reads SGHDT; CDR2 reads YYEEEE. The CDR3, as DNA: TGTGCCAGCAGCTTGGGGCTCAGGGGGGAAGGAGAGCAGTACTTC. Translation gives CASSLGLRGEGEQYF.

The chain joins TRBV27 to TRBJ1-2; 11 positions agree with TRBD1. Germline V gives CDR1 MNHEY, CDR2 SMNVEV (reference sequence). The CDR3 extends over 17 amino acids. J lost 8 bases, V lost 5 bases, and 16 bases had no gene match. The chain's CDR3 is CASSPNSAGTGGRGYTF. The CDR3 DNA reads TGTGCCAGCAGTCCCAATTCGGCTGGGACAGGGGGGCGAGGCTACACCTTC.

This clone has only one observation. The gene calls are TRBV9 and TRBJ2-1; 8 positions match TRBD1. CDR3 length: 16 amino acids. Germline V gene data show CDR1 as SGDLS and CDR2 as YYNGEE. J gave up 4 bases and V 3 bases, and 9 bases lay outside the gene matches. The CDR3 sequence: CASSDTGTGNYNEQFF. CDR3 nucleotides: TGTGCCAGCAGCGACACCGGGACAGGAAATTACAATGAGCAGTTCTTC.

This clone was seen only a few times. The chain joins TRBV27 to TRBJ1-1; possible D gene TRBD1, 6 bases. This CDR3 spans 16 amino acids. Trimming took off 5 bases at V and 1 base at J, with 17 bases between the two ends. CDR1 MNHEY and CDR2 SMNVEV come from the germline V gene (reference sequence). The CDR3 nucleotides are TGTGCCAGCAGTAAAACGACAGGACAGCCGAACACTGAAGCTTTCTTT. Translation: CASSKTTGQPNTEAFF.

The table lists this clone with many counts. The V gene is TRBV6-4, the J gene TRBJ2-3, with 12 bases matching TRBD2. Germline assignment: CDR1 MRHNA and CDR2 SNTAGT. The CDR3 extends over 16 amino acids. V shed 2 bases and J 2 bases; nucleotides not matched to a gene: 2. The CDR3, as DNA: TGTGCCAGCAGTGACGCTAGCGGGGGGGCCACAGATACGCAGTATTTT. This encodes CASSDASGGATDTQYF.

The chain is built from TRBV6-5 and TRBJ1-1; 9 nucleotides match TRBD1. Germline-derived CDR1 and CDR2 are MNHEY and SVGAGI. Trimming at V came to 5 bases and at J to 6 bases, leaving 10 bases not matched to a gene. This CDR3 contains 15 residues. This CDR3 is CASSQGGQGFAEAFF. In DNA form, the CDR3 reads TGTGCCAGCAGTCAAGGGGGACAGGGTTTCGCTGAAGCTTTCTTT.

Judged by abundance, this clone is medium-sized (0.01 to 0.1%). V gene TRBV5-1 combines with J gene TRBJ2-1; TRBD2 matches at 12 bases. There are 17 residues in the CDR3. V gave up 1 base and J gave up 2 bases; unmatched junction bases: 4. Germline V gene lookup returns CDR1 SGHRS and CDR2 YFSETQ. The CDR3 DNA is TGCGCCAGCAGCTTGAGGTCTAGCGGGGGGGCCTACAATGAGCAGTTCTTC. Amino acids: CASSLRSSGGAYNEQFF.

This clone was recorded a few times. In the same sample, other DNA sequences code for this CDR3. The V call is TRBV28, the J call TRBJ1-5; D uncertain. The CDR3 is 11 residues long. Germline V gives CDR1 MDHEN, CDR2 SYDVKM. The V gene lost 4 bases and the J gene lost 7 bases, with 5 bases spanning the gap. The CDR3: CASSYRQPQHF. The CDR3 coding sequence is TGTGCCAGCAGTTATAGACAGCCCCAGCATTTT. The whole variable domain, filled in from reference TRBV28 and TRBJ1-5, reads DVKVTQSSRYLVKRTGEKVFLECVQDMDHENMFWYRQDPGLGLRLIYFSYDVKMKEKGDIPEGYSVSREKKERFSLILESASTNQTSMYLCASSYRQPQHFGDGTRLSIL.

This clone was recorded once. This chain joins TRBV18 and TRBJ1-2; D possibly corresponds to TRBD1 (5 bases). Germline loops: CDR1 KGHSH, CDR2 LQKENI. Between the trimmed V and J ends, which lost 4 bases and 4 bases, there was a span of 16 bases. The CDR3 is made up of 15 amino acids. CDR3 nucleotide sequence: TGTGCCAGCTCACGATCTGGGGGGGACCTCTATGGCTACACCTTC. It is translated as CASSRSGGDLYGYTF.

The chain links TRBV2 to TRBJ2-3; possible D gene TRBD2, 7 bases. V was cut by 1 base and J by 2 bases, with 13 bases left in between. This CDR3 spans 16 amino acids. Germline V CDR1 and CDR2: SNHLY, FYNNEI. In nucleotides, the CDR3 is TGTGCCAGCAGTGAAGGGGCGGGGGCCCTCACAGATACGCAGTATTTT. This translates into CASSEGAGALTDTQYF.

The gene calls are TRBV27 and TRBJ2-7, with D tentatively TRBD2 (5 bases). Germline CDR1 MNHEY, CDR2 SMNVEV (reference sequence). This CDR3 region has 16 residues. The V end was cut by 3 bases, the J end by 8 bases, with 23 bases between. The CDR3 DNA reads as TGTGCCAGCAGTTTTAGCCGGACTCCTCCTACGATGAAGCAGTACTTC. The encoded protein is CASSFSRTPPTMKQYF.

The chain links TRBV28 to TRBJ1-3; 8 bases align to TRBD1. The germline gives CDR1 MDHEN, CDR2 SYDVKM. The ends lost 5 bases at V and 4 bases at J; junction bases unmatched: 10. The CDR3 contains 16 residues. CDR3 protein: CASSRLTGAQGNTIYF. Here the CDR3 DNA reads TGTGCCAGCAGTAGATTGACAGGGGCACAAGGAAACACCATATATTTT.

The chain uses TRBV6-1 and TRBJ1-2, with a weak D call TRBD1 (5 bases). The V gene's germline CDR1 is MNHNS and CDR2 SASEGT. V was clipped by 8 bases and J by 8 bases, with 15 bases between them. The CDR3 is 12 residues long. The CDR3 DNA reads as TGTGCCAGCCAGGGAACCGGATACGGCTACACCTTC. Protein: CASQGTGYGYTF.